Sequencing of this TCR beta chain was carried out in a study of cytomegalovirus exposure and HLA in healthy donors. On the study more broadly: A preliminary data release comprised around 85 million unique TCRs obtained from HLA-typed donors.

Concerning this clone: The antigen remains unidentified.

CDR1 is SGHAT and CDR2 is FQNNGV in the germline V gene. The trim removed 7 bases at V and 4 bases at J, leaving 11 bases unmatched. This CDR3 is 16 amino acids long. The study ran its PCR with 60 Vbeta and 13 Jbeta primers. Libraries were prepared by immunoSEQ multiplex PCR; TCRdb keeps only in-frame clonotypes and omits some of them. The data contain roughly 160,000 clones, 80% to 90% of them singletons. Notes on the study in general: An assumption of roughly uniform sequencing depth across donors underlay the presence/absence analyses. Follow-up analysis found HLA locus-dependent TCR association rates, highest for DRB1 and lowest for HLA-C.

The origin of this receptor is a young man in good health and CMV-seropositive. The chain couples TRBV11-2 to TRBJ2-3, with 10 bases lining up with TRBD1. The sample taken for sequencing was PBMCs. CDR3 bases: TGTGCCAGCAACTCCCTCCGGGACAGGGGCGCAGATACGCAGTATTTT. Translating gives CASNSLRDRGADTQYF.